This is a list of T cell receptor beta chains from one sample in a study of OX40 agonist ivuxolimab in advanced cancers. Only in-frame clones appear in the TCRdb table, and some are missing; sequencing was by immunoSEQ multiplex PCR. The sample lists around 81,000 clones; roughly four fifths were seen once. Sequenced material: CD4+ or CD8+ T cells sorted from blood, taken in a trial of the OX40 agonist ivuxolimab. These receptors all come from an adult with an advanced solid tumor such as melanoma, head and neck, liver or kidney cancer. Both conserved end residues are part of each CDR3.

V	J	CDR3
TRBV14	TRBJ2-3	CASSQALLSGRHTDTQYF
TRBV28	TRBJ1-1	CASVGGQWGTEAFF
TRBV21-1	TRBJ2-3	CASSKAEGDGTDTQYF
TRBV18	TRBJ2-1	CASSPGTGSYNEQFF
TRBV7-9	TRBJ1-5	CASSRAPQHF
TRBV5-1	TRBJ1-1	CASRQEGYNTEAFF
TRBV28	TRBJ2-3	CASIKTGVSTDTQYF
TRBV9	TRBJ2-5	CASSAGTLPAETQYF
TRBV7-9	TRBJ1-1	CASSLASGMNTEAFF
TRBV27	TRBJ1-6	CASSSPGLNSPLHF
TRBV9	TRBJ2-1	CASSVSRSSSYNEQFF
TRBV7-2	TRBJ1-3	CASSADRGRVGNTIYF
TRBV14	TRBJ1-1	CASSQDHNTEAFF
TRBV29-1	TRBJ2-5	CSAPYRDRVGSGGFQYF
TRBV28	TRBJ1-3	CASSFGGQPSGNTIYF
TRBV5-6	TRBJ2-7	CASSPTISAYEQYF
TRBV15	TRBJ2-1	CATSRGTGQGLYNEQFF
TRBV28	TRBJ1-2	CASSTTITWGANYGYTF
TRBV9	TRBJ2-2	CASSVELRGGAGELFF
TRBV11-2	TRBJ2-3	CASSQDVREWTDTQYF
TRBV2	TRBJ2-5	CASRLQETQYF
TRBV9	TRBJ2-5	CASSTLQGFGGETQYF
TRBV7-2	TRBJ2-2	CASRGRGGGVSTGELFF
TRBV19	TRBJ1-5	CASRGDQGRSNQPQHF
TRBV11-2	TRBJ1-5	CASSLASGTYQPQHF
TRBV28	TRBJ2-2	CASREPGELFF
TRBV19	TRBJ2-1	CASKESGSRNEQFF
TRBV14	TRBJ1-2	CASSQDQFRVGGYTF
TRBV28	TRBJ1-6	CASSLQGANSPLHF
TRBV28	TRBJ2-7	CASTGTPFYEQYF
TRBV28	TRBJ2-1	CASSLGQGNEQFF
TRBV28	TRBJ2-7	CAGQTRPGQGSYEQYF
TRBV2	TRBJ2-3	CASSESLADTQYF
TRBV10-2	TRBJ2-1	CASSPGGSYNEQFF
TRBV11-2	TRBJ1-1	CASSLLGTGAATEAFF
TRBV2	TRBJ2-5	CASTGSQETQYF
TRBV30	TRBJ1-3	CAWGLGGLSGNTIYF